The clone carrying this T cell receptor (beta chain) was observed a few times. V was clipped by 1 base and J by 2 bases; unmatched bases: 4. Germline lookup yields CDR1 SGHRS and CDR2 YFSETQ. This CDR3 is 15 amino acids long. This record belongs to a study of cytomegalovirus exposure and HLA in healthy donors. PCR primers comprised 60 Vbeta and 13 Jbeta primers. Clones were sequenced by immunoSEQ multiplex PCR, and TCRdb holds only the in-frame ones, with some missing. There are about 170,000 clones in the sample; around 68% occur only once, and 2.5% to 3% lies in the top ten. This chain connects TRBV5-1 to TRBJ2-5, with 8 bases that match TRBD1. The sequenced sample consisted of PBMCs. The receptor's source is a man aged 35 to 55 in good health and CMV-seronegative. Here the CDR3 DNA reads TGCGCCAGCAGCTTGAACAGGGGGAATCAAGAGACCCAGTACTTC. This gives the protein CASSLNRGNQETQYF.